These 9 T cell receptor beta chains were sequenced from one sample in a study of identical twins (dated by TCRdb to about 2016). Library method: 5' RACE. Sequencer: Illumina HiSeq 2000. The public reads were reanalyzed by TCRdb: fastp trimming at Q25, MiXCR alignment, in-frame beta chains only. Rows merge per CDR3 protein into single entries with the most common DNA and genes. This sample holds roughly 1,500,000 distinct CDR3 sequences; less than 35% were observed only once. The leading ten clones occupy 0.27% of the sample. Input material: cord blood. All receptors derive from a newborn girl in good health.

This clonotype was detected a few times. The gene calls are TRBV6-5 and TRBJ2-3; 7 bases line up with TRBD2. V was pared by 2 bases and J by 6 bases, with 2 bases of the junction left unmatched. The CDR3 covers 13 residues. Germline V gives CDR1 MNHEY, CDR2 SVGAGI. CDR3: CASSYASGDTQYF. For the CDR3, the DNA is TGTGCCAGCAGTTACGCTAGCGGCGATACGCAGTATTTT.

V and J are TRBV7-2 and TRBJ2-3; 11 bases match TRBD2. This CDR3 region has 17 residues. After removal of 1 base from V and 2 bases from J, the junction contained 5 bases not matched to a gene. Germline V gene sequence: CDR1 SGHTA, CDR2 FQGNSA. The CDR3 region has the DNA TGTGCCAGCAGCTTAGGGCTAGCGGGGGGCCACACAGATACGCAGTATTTT. This codes for CASSLGLAGGHTDTQYF.

The V and J genes are TRBV5-1 and TRBJ1-3; 7 bases align to TRBD1. Germline V gene sequence: CDR1 SGHRS, CDR2 YFSETQ. The CDR3 loop spans 16 amino acids. V shed 1 base and J 4 bases; nucleotides not matched to a gene: 8. The DNA of the CDR3 is TGCGCCAGCAGCTTGATCTCAGGGGGTCCCGGAAACACCATATATTTT. It yields the protein CASSLISGGPGNTIYF.

With regard to this clonotype: A junction end diverges from the germline sequence, so it may reflect a read error. The rearrangement uses TRBV20-1 and TRBJ2-1; 9 bases are a match to TRBD2. There are 14 residues in the CDR3. The germline V gene encodes CDR1 DFQATT and CDR2 SNEGSKA (reference sequence). The CDR3 DNA reads as TGCGGTGCCCCGCGGCTAGCGGGGAGGAATGAGCAGTTCTTC. The encoded protein is CGAPRLAGRNEQFF.

About this clonotype: A much bigger clone sits one base away, suggesting this may be a read error. V is TRBV3-1 and J is TRBJ2-1, with D maybe TRBD2 (6 bases). The germline V gene encodes CDR1 LGHDT and CDR2 YNNKEL (reference sequence). CDR3 length: 17 amino acids. The CDR3 sequence is CASNQDLASTFYNEQFF. The CDR3, as DNA: TGTGCCAGCAACCAAGACCTAGCGTCAACCTTTTACAATGAGCAGTTCTTC.

The chain uses TRBV20-1 and TRBJ1-5; weak D call: TRBD1 (5 bases). Trimming left V 5 bases short and J 3 bases short, with 8 bases between. CDR1 is DFQATT, CDR2 SNEGSKA, per germline (reference sequence). The CDR3 contains 12 residues. CDR3 protein: CSAAGYNQPQHF. In DNA, the CDR3 is TGCAGTGCTGCAGGGTACAATCAGCCCCAGCATTTT.

This clonotype was found a few times. The chain is built from TRBV29-1 and TRBJ1-4; the D is unclear. The V end lost 4 bases, the J end lost 10 bases, and 19 bases lay between the germline ends. Germline V CDR1 and CDR2: SQVTM, ANQGSEA. The CDR3 has 14 amino acids. CDR3 residues: CSVVEVVGVGKLFF. The DNA of the CDR3 is TGCAGCGTTGTTGAAGTGGTCGGGGTGGGAAAACTGTTTTTT.

The chain couples TRBV4-1 to TRBJ2-7, with TRBD2 identical over 8 bases. The CDR3 sequence is 16 residues long. Germline V gene data show CDR1 as MGHRA and CDR2 as YSYEKL. The ends lost 2 bases at V and 0 bases at J; junction bases unmatched: 6. CDR3 sequence reads: CASSQQERGFSYEQYF. CDR3 sequence (DNA): TGCGCCAGCAGCCAACAAGAGCGGGGGTTCTCCTACGAGCAGTACTTC.

The J gene is TRBJ2-3, the V gene TRBV20-1; the D gene could be TRBD1 or TRBD2 (5 bases each). The CDR3 extends over 14 amino acids. V was trimmed by 6 bases and J by 0 bases, leaving 13 bases between them. Looked up from germline, CDR1 is DFQATT and CDR2 is SNEGSKA (reference sequence). The chain's CDR3 is CSATPGLSTDTQYF. The CDR3 coding sequence is TGCAGTGCCACCCCGGGGCTGAGCACAGATACGCAGTATTTT.